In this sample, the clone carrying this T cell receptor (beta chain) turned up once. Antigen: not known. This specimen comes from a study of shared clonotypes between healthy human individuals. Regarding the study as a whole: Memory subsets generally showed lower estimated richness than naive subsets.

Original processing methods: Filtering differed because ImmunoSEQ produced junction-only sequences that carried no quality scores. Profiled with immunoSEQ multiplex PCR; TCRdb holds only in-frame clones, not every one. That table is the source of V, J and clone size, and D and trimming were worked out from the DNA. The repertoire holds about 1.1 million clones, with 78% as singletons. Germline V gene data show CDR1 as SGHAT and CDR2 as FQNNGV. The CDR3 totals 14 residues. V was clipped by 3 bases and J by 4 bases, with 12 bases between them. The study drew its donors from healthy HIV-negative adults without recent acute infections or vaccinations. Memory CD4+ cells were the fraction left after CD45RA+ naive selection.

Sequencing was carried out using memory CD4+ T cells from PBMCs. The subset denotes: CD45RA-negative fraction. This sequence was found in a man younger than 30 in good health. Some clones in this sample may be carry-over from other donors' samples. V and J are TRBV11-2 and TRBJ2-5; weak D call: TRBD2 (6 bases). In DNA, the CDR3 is TGTGCCAGCAGCTTGGATCCCGGGGGAGAGACCCAGTACTTC. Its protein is CASSLDPGGETQYF. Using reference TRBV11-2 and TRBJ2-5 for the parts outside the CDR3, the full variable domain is EAGVAQSPRYKIIEKRQSVAFWCNPISGHATLYWYQQILGQGPKLLIQFQNNGVVDDSQLPKDRFSAERLKGVDSTLKIQPAKLEDSAVYLCASSLDPGGETQYFGPGTRLLVL.